These 22 T cell receptor beta chains share one sample of origin, sequenced in a study of cytomegalovirus exposure and HLA in healthy donors. Researchers ran the PCR with 60 Vbeta and 13 Jbeta primers. Profiling relied on immunoSEQ multiplex PCR, and the TCRdb table lists in-frame clones only, not all of them. The table records roughly 200,000 clones, 60% to 85% of them present only once. Material: PBMCs. These receptors were taken from a male donor in good health and CMV-seronegative.

Note on this clone: The sample has other DNA sequences that encode this CDR3 too. V gene TRBV10-3 combines with J gene TRBJ2-3, with a possible D match to TRBD2 (6 bases). Germline CDR1 is ENHRY and CDR2 is SYGVKD. This CDR3 has 16 residues. Trimming took 2 bases from V and 0 from J, leaving 12 bases between them. In DNA, the CDR3 is TGTGCCATCAGTGAGGGAGGGGCCGGAAGCACAGATACGCAGTATTTT. Translating it yields CAISEGGAGSTDTQYF.

This clone was seen just once. This sequence joins TRBV4-1 and TRBJ2-5; the D gene is possibly TRBD1 (5 bases). Deletions cut 4 bases from V and 1 base from J, with 10 bases between. Germline V lookup: CDR1 MGHRA, CDR2 YSYEKL. The CDR3 covers 14 residues. CDR3 sequence reads: CASSRPDSQETQYF. DNA for the CDR3: TGCGCCAGCAGCCGTCCCGACAGCCAAGAGACCCAGTACTTC.

The chain has TRBV4-2 and TRBJ2-3; 8 bases line up with TRBD2. CDR3 length: 16 residues. Trimming cost V 0 bases and J 6 bases; bases outside gene matches: 8. Germline CDR1 is LGHNA and CDR2 is YNFKEQ. DNA of the CDR3: TGTGCCAGCAGCCAAGACGAGCGGGGGAGATTGGATACGCAGTATTTT. It codes for CASSQDERGRLDTQYF.

A single count supports this clone. The V call is TRBV6-5, the J call TRBJ1-3; 9 bases line up with TRBD1. The V gene end was trimmed by 6 bases and the J gene end by 6 bases; junction bases not matched to a gene: 6. Looked up from germline, CDR1 is MNHEY and CDR2 is SVGAGI. The CDR3 runs to 14 residues. The CDR3 bases are TGTGCCAGCAGCGGGGACAGGGCGCCAAACACCATATATTTT. Protein sequence: CASSGDRAPNTIYF.

In this sample, this clone turned up a few times. The V call is TRBV7-9, the J call TRBJ2-3, with 13 bases that match TRBD2. From germline, CDR1 is SEHNR and CDR2 FQNEAQ (reference sequence). Trimming cost V 5 bases and J 5 bases; bases outside gene matches: 7. CDR3 length: 16 amino acids. CDR3 coding DNA: TGTGCCAGCAGCCCACTAGCGGGGGGGGGTTTAGATACGCAGTATTTT. It is translated as CASSPLAGGGLDTQYF.

V gene TRBV7-9 combines with J gene TRBJ2-2; TRBD1 matches 11 bases. CDR1 is SEHNR and CDR2 is FQNEAQ in the germline V gene (reference sequence). V was pared by 5 bases and J by 3 bases, with 5 bases of the junction left unmatched. CDR3 length: 16 amino acids. The DNA of the CDR3 is TGTGCCAGCAGCCTTCGGACAGGGGGCTACACCGGGGAGCTGTTTTTT. This codes for CASSLRTGGYTGELFF.

This clone came up a few times. The genes are TRBV6-5 and TRBJ2-5, with no clear D. The CDR3 consists of 15 residues. CDR1 is MNHEY, CDR2 SVGAGI, per germline. The ends were cut back, 3 bases at V and 5 bases at J, with 16 bases in the middle. CDR3 residues: CASSYKSFAEETQYF. CDR3 DNA sequence: TGTGCCAGCAGTTATAAGTCCTTCGCCGAGGAGACCCAGTACTTC.

In its sample, this clone was seen a few times. The genes are TRBV7-9 and TRBJ1-5; a possible D gene is TRBD1 (5 bases). This CDR3 is 12 amino acids long. Trimming shortened V by 5 bases and J by 6 bases, and 8 bases separated the two germline ends. From germline, CDR1 is SEHNR and CDR2 FQNEAQ (reference sequence). The CDR3 loop reads CASSRDSQPQHF. The CDR3 DNA reads as TGTGCCAGCAGCCGAGACAGTCAGCCCCAGCATTTT.

The chain joins TRBV30 to TRBJ2-3; 10 bases are shared with TRBD2. From germline, CDR1 is GTSNPN and CDR2 SVGIG (reference sequence). Losses at the gene ends were 6 bases for V and 11 bases for J; bases not matched to a gene: 17. The CDR3 has 15 residues. For the CDR3, the DNA is TGTGCCTGTCGCCCCCCGCTAGCGGGGGCAACGATGCAGTATTTT. Amino acids: CACRPPLAGATMQYF.

The V and J genes are TRBV11-2 and TRBJ2-1, with 7 bases fitting TRBD2. Trimming took 6 bases from V and 6 from J; bases not matched to a gene: 14. Germline V lookup: CDR1 SGHAT, CDR2 FQNNGV. The CDR3 is 16 amino acids. The CDR3 DNA is TGTGCCAGCAGTCGAGGAAGCGGGGCTGGTCGCAATGAGCAGTTCTTC. It encodes CASSRGSGAGRNEQFF.

The chain is built from TRBV19 and TRBJ1-2, with TRBD1 matching over 8 bases. Trimming cost V 5 bases and J 4 bases; bases outside gene matches: 9. The V gene's germline CDR1 is LNHDA and CDR2 SQIVND (reference sequence). This CDR3 is 15 amino acids long. CDR3 residues: CASSPPFTGGYGYTF. DNA for the CDR3: TGTGCCAGTAGTCCGCCTTTTACAGGGGGCTATGGCTACACCTTC.

The genes are TRBV6-5 and TRBJ1-5; 7 nucleotides line up with TRBD1. Germline V CDR1 and CDR2: MNHEY, SVGAGI. Trimming removed 0 bases from V and 2 bases from J; junction bases left unmatched: 4. The CDR3 loop spans 16 amino acids. CDR3 sequence reads: CASSYSFRGGNQPQHF. The CDR3 nucleotides are TGTGCCAGCAGTTACTCATTCAGGGGGGGCAATCAGCCCCAGCATTTT.

The rearrangement uses TRBV6-5 and TRBJ1-5; TRBD1 matches at 7 bases. This CDR3 region has 15 residues. CDR1 MNHEY and CDR2 SVGAGI come from the germline V gene. Germline trimming cut 6 bases from V and 2 bases from J; bases unmatched to any gene: 7. The CDR3 here is CASRKGASGNQPQHF. CDR3 in DNA: TGTGCCAGCAGAAAGGGGGCGTCTGGCAATCAGCCCCAGCATTTT.

There are a few counts of this clone. The same CDR3 also results from other DNA sequences found in this sample. The chain carries TRBV7-9 and TRBJ1-5; 10 bases map to TRBD1. The ends lost 5 bases at V and 7 bases at J; junction bases unmatched: 5. Per germline, CDR1 SEHNR and CDR2 FQNEAQ (reference sequence). The CDR3 runs 14 residues. The CDR3 protein is CASSLGQGGQPQHF. The CDR3 bases are TGTGCCAGCAGCCTAGGACAGGGGGGACAGCCCCAGCATTTT.

V usage is TRBV30 and J usage is TRBJ2-3; no firm D call. With 2 bases removed from V and 8 bases from J, the gap between germline ends came to 11 bases. This CDR3 comprises 12 residues. The germline V gene encodes CDR1 GTSNPN and CDR2 SVGIG (reference sequence). The CDR3 sequence: CAWSIPRGTQYF. The DNA of the CDR3 is TGTGCCTGGAGTATACCGCGAGGTACGCAGTATTTT.

This clone came up once. The V and J genes are TRBV30 and TRBJ1-2, with TRBD1 matching over 7 bases. Germline trimming cut 8 bases from V and 4 bases from J; bases unmatched to any gene: 13. Germline-derived CDR1 and CDR2 are GTSNPN and SVGIG (reference sequence). The CDR3 runs to 14 residues. The CDR3 reads CALGWDSLSYGYTF. CDR3 DNA sequence: TGTGCCCTCGGGTGGGACAGCTTGTCCTATGGCTACACCTTC.

The chain couples TRBV6-1 to TRBJ1-5; D might be TRBD1 (5 bases). The ends were cut back, 8 bases at V and 1 base at J, with 15 bases in the middle. Germline V gene data show CDR1 as MNHNS and CDR2 as SASEGT. The CDR3 spans 15 residues. The CDR3 sequence is CASSFGRVSNQPQHF. The CDR3 coding sequence is TGTGCCAGCTCCTTCGGCAGGGTAAGCAATCAGCCCCAGCATTTT.

This clone was counted once. The V gene is TRBV30, the J gene TRBJ1-2, with 8 bases identical to TRBD1. The CDR3 runs 14 residues. Trimming took 4 bases from V and 6 from J; bases not matched to a gene: 10. From germline, CDR1 is GTSNPN and CDR2 SVGIG (reference sequence). The CDR3 DNA is TGTGCCTGGAACCCGGGACAGGAAACCAATGGCTACACCTTC. It translates to CAWNPGQETNGYTF.

This clone has a single count. V and J are TRBV6-1 and TRBJ1-3; D is ambiguous. CDR3 length equals 16 residues. The germline V gene has CDR1 MNHNS and CDR2 SASEGT. Trimming shortened V by 2 bases and J by 0 bases, and 11 bases separated the two germline ends. The CDR3 DNA follows: TGTGCCAGCAGTGAAAGGCGGCGTTTCTCTGGAAACACCATATATTTT. Its protein is CASSERRRFSGNTIYF.

This chain connects TRBV4-3 to TRBJ2-2; D unclear. V shed 4 bases and J shed 0 bases, with 6 bases lying between them. CDR1 and CDR2 from the germline V gene are LGHNA and YSLEER. The CDR3 runs 14 residues. This CDR3 is CASSPYSNTGELFF. CDR3 nucleotide sequence: TGCGCCAGCAGCCCGTACTCGAACACCGGGGAGCTGTTTTTT.

The chain recombines TRBV29-1 with TRBJ2-7, with 7 positions matching TRBD2. The CDR3 length is 12 residues. The germline gives CDR1 SQVTM, CDR2 ANQGSEA. Unmatched junction bases numbered 4, after V lost 4 bases and J lost 4 bases. In nucleotides, the CDR3 is TGCAGCGTTGGGGGAGGGCCTTACGAGCAGTACTTC. Protein product: CSVGGGPYEQYF.

The chain links TRBV7-9 to TRBJ2-7; D remains unclear. Trimming removed 0 bases from V and 0 bases from J, with 12 bases in between. The CDR3 spans 16 residues. Germline CDR1 reads SEHNR; CDR2 reads FQNEAQ (reference sequence). CDR3 nucleotide sequence: TGTGCCAGCAGCTTAGCGTCCGGCGGATCCTCCTACGAGCAGTACTTC. Translating it yields CASSLASGGSSYEQYF.